This T cell receptor beta chain appears in the sequencing data of a study of glioma-infiltrating T cells after dendritic cell vaccination. Study-wide background: The vaccine used monocyte-derived dendritic cells pulsed overnight with autologous tumor lysate.

Only patients with spare fresh-frozen tumor and over two years of follow-up were included. PBMC sampling occurred before vaccination, two weeks after the third dose, and at progression. The primer mix had 60 V beta and 13 J beta primers. TCRdb keeps only in-frame clones here, not all; method: immunoSEQ multiplex PCR. The table has about 92,000 clones, about nine tenths seen once. Trimming cost V 2 bases and J 4 bases, with 8 bases left between them. The CDR3 length is 14 residues. The germline CDR1 and CDR2 sequences are MNHEY and SVGAGI. The clonotype comes from a human donor with glioblastoma. This specimen was blood, taken before dendritic cell vaccination. The chain joins TRBV6-5 to TRBJ1-4; D gene uncertain. The CDR3 nucleotides are TGTGCCAGCAGTTACGGTAGCTATAATGAAAAACTGTTTTTT. Encoded protein: CASSYGSYNEKLFF.